The source of this T cell receptor beta chain is a study of blood T cell repertoires in COVID-19 (dated by TCRdb to between 2020 and 2021). Notes on the research overall: Samples from collaborators originated in the United States, Italy and Spain and spanned both the acute and convalescent phases of COVID-19. Subjects who had been exposed to COVID-19, were actively infected with it, or had recovered from it provided the deeply sampled blood TCRbeta repertoires that made up the dataset. A freely available public database, intended as a resource for researchers studying the immune response to SARS-CoV-2, is where the repertoires were released. Where available, HLA class I and class II types were obtained from metadata supplied by the sample provider rather than from assay-based typing. Samples came from the ongoing ImmuneRACE study (first 160 participants) plus 1,254 subjects from 6 global collaborators. The prospective study material was composed of cDNA or gDNA derived from T cells, B-cell-depleted T cells, or PBMCs. The sample metadata nearly always contained a de-identified subject ID, COVID-19 status, age in years and sex.

In the germline V gene, CDR1 corresponds to SNHLY and CDR2 to FYNNEI. Deletion took 6 bases off V and 0 bases off J, with a span of 12 bases between the germline ends. Spanning cysteine to phenylalanine, the CDR3 consists of 14 amino acids. Of the read, only the CDR3 DNA is kept; its 42 bases are in frame from base 1. The paper as a whole reports these results and caveats: Clinical and demographic metadata were provided uncurated, with the amount varying by source and participant.

The immunoSEQ Assay, a bias-controlled multiplex PCR, was used to amplify TCRbeta CDR3 regions from genomic DNA. Turning to the authors' computational methods: The number of nucleated cells in each sample was estimated by amplification of reference gene primers within the assay. To quantify the absolute abundance of each unique TCRbeta CDR3 rearrangement, sequence reads were collapsed and filtered. For each sample, productive Simpson clonality was calculated as the square root of Simpson's diversity index over productive rearrangements. The immuneACCESS repertoire file appears here via TCRdb, limited to in-frame rearrangements. These files lack a portion of the clones; in checked studies, under half of the deficit traces to unresolved V genes, and the cause of the others is not known. V, J and clone size are taken as reported in that table, and D and trimming were inferred from the DNA itself. This sample gives under 300,000 clones in total; about 76% of them show up just once. Around 2.9% of the sample is in the top ten clones.

This clone has only a few counts. Its recognized antigen is unknown. No much larger clonotype is one base removed from it; base qualities were not supplied. Whole blood was collected in K2EDTA tubes by collaborating institutions according to the institutions' own protocols. For TCRbeta analysis, collaborators shipped samples in one of three forms: frozen whole blood, isolated PBMCs, or DNA extracted from either of those sample types. The chain couples TRBV2 to TRBJ2-7; the D gene is not confidently resolved. The source material was peripheral blood. The TCR sequence derives from a woman aged 55-69 years with active or convalescent COVID-19. CDR3 protein: CASSQHGGSYEQYF. The nucleotide sequence reads as follows: TGTGCCAGCAGCCAACACGGCGGCTCCTACGAGCAGTACTTC.